Following are 20 T cell receptor beta chains from one sample sequenced in a study of OX40 agonist ivuxolimab in advanced cancers. Profiling relied on immunoSEQ multiplex PCR, and the TCRdb table lists in-frame clones only, not all of them. The table shows roughly 79,000 clones, with around 92% occurring only once. The sequences come from CD4+ or CD8+ T cells sorted from blood, collected in a trial of the OX40 agonist ivuxolimab. The source of these receptors is an adult with an advanced solid tumor such as melanoma, head and neck, liver or kidney cancer.

The chain uses TRBV5-1 and TRBJ2-3, with TRBD1 identical over 9 bases. This CDR3 has 18 amino acids. Germline CDR1 reads SGHRS; CDR2 reads YFSETQ. Trimming removed 4 bases from V and 2 bases from J; junction bases left unmatched: 14. The CDR3 DNA sequence: TGCGCCAGCAGCCCAAATTTGGCGGGGACAGGGTTCACAGATACGCAGTATTTT. Residues: CASSPNLAGTGFTDTQYF.

The chain employs TRBV5-4 and TRBJ1-6; 9 nucleotides line up with TRBD1. CDR1 SGHNT and CDR2 YYREEE come from the germline V gene (reference sequence). This CDR3 has 17 residues. The trim removed 0 bases at V and 8 bases at J, leaving 9 bases unmatched. CDR3 amino acids: CASSLGGAGQGHSPLHF. For the CDR3, the DNA is TGTGCCAGCAGCTTGGGAGGAGCGGGACAGGGTCATTCACCCCTCCACTTT.

This chain uses TRBV2 with TRBJ2-7; the D call may be TRBD1 or TRBD2 (5 bases each). CDR1 is SNHLY and CDR2 is FYNNEI in the germline V gene. V was pared by 3 bases and J by 3 bases, with 18 bases between. CDR3 length equals 16 residues. CDR3 in amino acids: CASSDPAAGTYYEQYF. The CDR3 bases are TGTGCCAGCAGTGACCCGGCGGCAGGGACGTACTACGAGCAGTACTTC.

This clone was detected once. This rearrangement joins TRBV4-2 to TRBJ2-7; no reliable D call. This CDR3 region has 15 residues. Trimming took off 0 bases at V and 4 bases at J, with 13 bases between the two ends. Germline loops: CDR1 LGHNA, CDR2 YNFKEQ. CDR3 sequence reads: CASSQDPVVGYEQYF. The CDR3 DNA reads TGTGCCAGCAGCCAAGATCCAGTCGTTGGATACGAGCAGTACTTC.

J is TRBJ1-2 and V is TRBV30; D is uncertain. CDR3 size: 10 residues. The V gene lost 4 bases and the J gene lost 7 bases, with 7 bases spanning the gap. Germline values: CDR1 GTSNPN, CDR2 SVGIG (reference sequence). CDR3 region: CAWIGSGYTF. The CDR3 DNA follows: TGTGCCTGGATAGGGTCTGGCTACACCTTC.

The V call is TRBV11-3, the J call TRBJ2-1; 11 nucleotides align to TRBD2. J was trimmed by 4 bases and V by 8 bases; bases with no gene match: 4. Per the germline V gene, CDR1 is SGHNT and CDR2 is YENEEA. CDR3 size: 14 residues. The CDR3 protein is CASQGTSGYNEQFF. CDR3 sequence (DNA): TGTGCCAGCCAAGGGACTAGCGGTTACAATGAGCAGTTCTTC.

This clone was counted a single time. J is TRBJ2-6 and V is TRBV28; 9 nucleotides agree with TRBD1. Germline V gene data show CDR1 as MDHEN and CDR2 as SYDVKM. The length of the CDR3 is 17 residues. Trimming at V came to 4 bases and at J to 2 bases, leaving 6 bases not matched to a gene. The CDR3 bases are TGTGCCAGCAGTTCCTGGACAGGGGCCCCTGGGGCCAACGTCCTGACTTTC. Its protein product is CASSSWTGAPGANVLTF.

The J gene is TRBJ1-3, the V gene TRBV7-9, with D uncertain. CDR1 and CDR2 (germline): SEHNR, FQNEAQ (reference sequence). The CDR3 has 12 amino acids. V lost 0 bases and J 3 bases, leaving 0 bases between the germline ends. CDR3 DNA sequence: TGTGCCAGCAGCTTAGCTGGAAACACCATATATTTT. Its translation is CASSLAGNTIYF.

The chain carries TRBV30 and TRBJ1-5; weak D call: TRBD1 (6 bases). The V end was cut by 3 bases, the J end by 3 bases, with 12 bases between. CDR3 length equals 14 residues. Germline V CDR1 and CDR2: GTSNPN, SVGIG (reference sequence). The chain's CDR3 is CAWSRGRDNQPQHF. CDR3 nucleotide sequence: TGTGCCTGGAGCAGGGGAAGGGACAATCAGCCCCAGCATTTT.

This chain links TRBV6-1 with TRBJ2-3; 9 nucleotides agree with TRBD1. CDR3 size: 15 residues. Germline V gene lookup returns CDR1 MNHNS and CDR2 SASEGT. V was pared by 7 bases and J by 4 bases, with 9 bases of the junction left unmatched. The CDR3 sequence: CASISNRGRPDTQYF. The CDR3 nucleotides read TGTGCCAGCATTTCTAACAGGGGGCGGCCAGATACGCAGTATTTT.

CDR3 bases: TGTGCCAGCAGCTTCGTAGCGGGAGGGCCGAGGGAGCAGTTCTTC. Translated, it gives CASSFVAGGPREQFF. The chain carries TRBV7-3 and TRBJ2-1, with TRBD2 identical over 11 bases. This CDR3 contains 15 residues. J gave up 10 bases and V 3 bases, and 8 bases lay outside the gene matches. Germline V gene sequence: CDR1 SGHTA, CDR2 FQGTGA.

V and J are TRBV7-9 and TRBJ2-3, with 9 bases aligning to TRBD2. The CDR3 is 18 residues long. Losses at the gene ends were 5 bases for V and 5 bases for J; bases not matched to a gene: 17. Germline V gene data show CDR1 as SEHNR and CDR2 as FQNEAQ (reference sequence). The CDR3, as DNA: TGTGCCAGCAGCCTCGTTCGGGGAGTAGCGGGAGTACGAGATACGCAGTATTTT. Its translation: CASSLVRGVAGVRDTQYF.

The chain couples TRBV28 to TRBJ2-7; 8 bases align to TRBD2. This CDR3 has 16 residues. V gave up 2 bases and J gave up 2 bases; unmatched junction bases: 8. Germline CDR1 reads MDHEN; CDR2 reads SYDVKM. CDR3 DNA sequence: TGTGCCAGCAGTTTAAGTTCGGGCGGGAGGCCCTACGAGCAGTACTTC. It specifies CASSLSSGGRPYEQYF.

This rearrangement joins TRBV10-2 to TRBJ2-2; 9 nucleotides agree with TRBD2. The CDR3 runs 17 residues. Trimming took 8 bases from V and 4 from J; bases not matched to a gene: 14. Germline CDR1 WSHSY, CDR2 SAAADI. The CDR3 coding sequence is TGCGCCAGCTGCATAACCGGGACTAGCTTCCGCACCGGGGAGCTGTTTTTT. It yields the protein CASCITGTSFRTGELFF.

V is TRBV5-6 and J is TRBJ2-2; TRBD1 agrees at 10 bases. V lost 3 bases, J lost 5 bases, and 7 bases stayed unmatched. The CDR3 covers 16 residues. The germline V gene encodes CDR1 SGHDT and CDR2 YYEEEE. The CDR3 coding sequence is TGTGCCAGCAGCTCCCTCGGGACAGGGGAAACCGGGGAGCTGTTTTTT. This gives the protein CASSSLGTGETGELFF.

The chain has TRBV21-1 and TRBJ2-6; no check of the table's D call, TRBD1, against the DNA was made. TRBV21-1 is a pseudogene. This CDR3 spans 16 amino acids. CDR3 coding DNA: TGTGCCAGCAGCACCGCCACAGTTTCTGGGGCCAACGTCCTGACTTTC. Its translation: CASSTATVSGANVLTF.

V and J are TRBV7-9 and TRBJ2-7; the match to TRBD1 covers 9 bases. Germline V gene lookup returns CDR1 SEHNR and CDR2 FQNEAQ (reference sequence). CDR3 length equals 15 residues. With 4 bases clipped from V and 4 bases from J, the junction kept 8 bases outside the gene matches. CDR3 coding DNA: TGTGCCAGCAGCTCTACCGGGACAGGGCTGTACGAGCAGTACTTC. It translates to CASSSTGTGLYEQYF.

The genes are TRBV9 and TRBJ2-7; D possibly corresponds to TRBD1 (5 bases). Trimming took off 0 bases at V and 3 bases at J, with 10 bases between the two ends. Germline V lookup: CDR1 SGDLS, CDR2 YYNGEE. This CDR3 comprises 14 residues. The CDR3 sequence is CASSVGQGRYEQYF. The CDR3 DNA is TGTGCCAGCAGCGTAGGGCAGGGTCGCTACGAGCAGTACTTC.

The rearrangement uses TRBV5-8 and TRBJ2-7, with 14 bases fitting TRBD2. This CDR3 spans 16 amino acids. Germline V gene sequence: CDR1 SGHTS, CDR2 YDEGEE. With 3 bases clipped from V and 0 bases from J, the junction kept 2 bases outside the gene matches. In DNA form, the CDR3 reads TGTGCCAGCAGCTCCGGGACTAGCGGGAGCTCCTACGAGCAGTACTTC. Translating gives CASSSGTSGSSYEQYF. The full variable domain, with the rest looked up from reference TRBV5-8 and TRBJ2-7, is EAGVTQSPTHLIKTRGQQATLRCSPISGHTSVYWYQQALGLGLQFLLWYDEGEERNRGNFPPRFSGRQFPNYSSELNVNALELEDSALYLCASSSGTSGSSYEQYFGPGTRLTVT.

The chain joins TRBV28 to TRBJ2-7, with 8 bases identical to TRBD2. The CDR3 has 15 residues. The ends lost 2 bases at V and 7 bases at J; junction bases unmatched: 10. Germline values: CDR1 MDHEN, CDR2 SYDVKM. DNA of the CDR3: TGTGCCAGCAGTTTACAGCGGGAGCCACCTGTGGAGCAGTACTTC. Its translation is CASSLQREPPVEQYF.